This paragraph covers one T cell receptor (beta chain) sequence. Its antigen is currently unknown. Clones were read by immunoSEQ multiplex PCR, and TCRdb kept only the in-frame ones, dropping some. The repertoire holds roughly 140,000 clones, with roughly 91% as singletons. Per the germline V gene, CDR1 is SGHRS and CDR2 is YFSETQ. CDR3 length: 13 amino acids. Trimming removed 2 bases from V and 2 bases from J, with 7 bases in between. The entry originates in a study of T cell responses to AZD1222 COVID-19 vaccine. Study conclusions and caveats: Unmutated variant regions are reportedly the target of nearly half of TCRs that are spike-specific. Of the AZD1222 recipients, only 5 to 7 were seropositive at baseline. With dominance at 160-218 and 743-854, vaccine-associated CD4 TCRs spanned spike.

The rearrangement joins TRBV5-1 to TRBJ1-2; D ambiguous. This sample comprised peripheral blood, obtained on day 0 of AZD1222 vaccination. This clonotype was obtained from an adult in good health. The chain's CDR3 is CASSFMVNYGYTF. In DNA form, the CDR3 reads TGCGCCAGCAGCTTTATGGTGAACTATGGCTACACCTTC.